These T cell receptor beta chains were read from a single sample in a study of technical replicates of blood from a handful of donors. This table comes from immunoSEQ multiplex PCR, and its TCRdb copy is limited to in-frame clones, with some not included. The sample includes some 90,000 clones, 85% to 95% of them seen just once. Sequenced: T cells isolated from PBMCs. These receptors were collected from a human donor in good health. Both conserved end residues are trimmed from each CDR3. Fields, in order: V gene, D gene, J gene, CDR3 protein. The D gene is left open where the match is weak.

TRBV14	-	TRBJ2-2	ASSLPQWRTGELF
TRBV18	TRBD1	TRBJ1-1	ASSPAGQRNTEAF
TRBV5-6	-	TRBJ2-1	ASSLGLVSSYNEQF
TRBV19	-	TRBJ1-5	ASSIDLHSQSDQPQH
TRBV27	-	TRBJ2-3	ASRRRREVSTDTQY
TRBV18	-	TRBJ2-1	ASSPPVGTRQTNNEQF
TRBV9	-	TRBJ1-2	ASSPLGVGGYT
TRBV28	TRBD2	TRBJ2-7	ASTPLAGGPSYEQY
TRBV7-2	-	TRBJ1-5	ASSLAVGPQH
TRBV5-1	-	TRBJ2-5	ASEERPRETQY
TRBV11-2	TRBD2	TRBJ2-1	ASFTGTSQYEQF
TRBV7-9	TRBD1	TRBJ2-7	ASSLDGTGMDEQY
TRBV6-5	-	TRBJ1-6	ASSYSMGGGNSPLH
TRBV11-2	-	TRBJ2-7	ASSPRVYSYEQY
TRBV6-6	-	TRBJ2-1	ASSYSLAGEQF
TRBV18	-	TRBJ2-1	ASSPPLKPLGEQF
TRBV5-4	-	TRBJ1-1	ASSRADRNTEAF
TRBV6-1	-	TRBJ2-3	ASINPGSSPDTQY
TRBV7-9	TRBD1	TRBJ2-7	ASSDRDRGLNEQY
TRBV9	-	TRBJ2-1	ASSVATSSYNEQF
TRBV10-3	TRBD1	TRBJ2-3	AMSGTGGTDTQY
TRBV6-6	-	TRBJ2-1	ASRLANRYNEQF
TRBV11-2	-	TRBJ1-4	ASSLGIATNEKLF
TRBV5-1	TRBD2	TRBJ2-7	ASSLETSGEQY
TRBV28	TRBD1	TRBJ1-1	ASSLGRDRAFAEAF
TRBV7-2	-	TRBJ2-5	ASSINHGTHQETQY
TRBV19	-	TRBJ2-1	ASSRLYEQF
TRBV7-2	-	TRBJ2-1	ASSFSGQNEQF
TRBV5-1	TRBD2	TRBJ2-1	ASSLTSVVRDEQF
TRBV5-6	-	TRBJ1-1	ASSLINTEAF
TRBV27	-	TRBJ1-5	ASSWSEGNQPQH
TRBV28	TRBD1	TRBJ1-2	ATGTAGGYT
TRBV5-8	-	TRBJ1-1	ASSLRGWTEAF
TRBV5-1	TRBD1	TRBJ1-2	ASSPNPGQGYGYT
TRBV6-1	TRBD1	TRBJ1-5	ASKPWWQGDQPQH
TRBV25-1	TRBD1	TRBJ1-1	ASRGNRGNTEAF
TRBV11-3	-	TRBJ2-5	ASSWGGVAQETQY
TRBV9	TRBD1	TRBJ2-1	ASSPPTGGSYNEQF
TRBV6-1	-	TRBJ1-1	ASYNLPTEAF
TRBV2	TRBD1	TRBJ1-2	ARLTGSSSNYGYT